These 9 T cell receptor beta chains came from one sample sequenced in a study of CD8+ T cells in alopecia areata. RNA extraction and reverse transcription yielded cDNA as sequencing template. The assay was immunoSEQ multiplex PCR, and TCRdb's table has in-frame clones only and misses some. The table lists about 150,000 clones, around 54% of them singletons. The sequencing sample was made of CD4+ T cells sorted from blood. The receptor source for this set is a human donor in good health.

The V gene is TRBV30, the J gene TRBJ2-6, with a weak D call TRBD1 (5 bases). CDR1 is GTSNPN, CDR2 SVGIG, per germline (reference sequence). V was cut by 0 bases and J by 4 bases, with 13 bases left in between. The CDR3 consists of 16 residues. Written as DNA, the CDR3 is TGTGCCTGGAGTGTACGCGTAGGGGCAGGGGCCAACGTCCTGACTTTC. Protein sequence: CAWSVRVGAGANVLTF.

The chain has TRBV4-1 and TRBJ2-5; 7 bases agree with TRBD1. In germline, CDR1 is MGHRA, CDR2 YSYEKL. This CDR3 comprises 13 residues. The J segment lost 5 bases and the V segment lost 2 bases, leaving 2 bases of the junction unmatched. The CDR3 coding sequence is TGCGCCAGCAGCCAAAAGGGGGCTGAGACCCAGTACTTC. Its protein product is CASSQKGAETQYF.

The V and J genes are TRBV18 and TRBJ2-7; TRBD2 might be the D (5 bases). Germline loops: CDR1 KGHSH, CDR2 LQKENI. Deletions cut 1 base from V and 5 bases from J, with 12 bases between. The CDR3 is 14 amino acids. The CDR3 bases are TGTGCCAGCTCACCACTACCCGGAGGACACGAGCAGTACTTC. This translates into CASSPLPGGHEQYF.

The V gene is TRBV30, the J gene TRBJ2-1; D gene unclear. The CDR3 length is 13 residues. V lost 2 bases to trimming and J lost 5 bases, with 10 bases between them. Germline CDR1 is GTSNPN and CDR2 is SVGIG (reference sequence). The CDR3 DNA reads as TGTGCCTGGAGTTCGGAGACCCACAATGAGCAGTTCTTC. Residues: CAWSSETHNEQFF. The full variable domain, its missing parts supplied by reference TRBV30 and TRBJ2-1, is SQTIHQWPATLVQPVGSPLSLECTVEGTSNPNLYWYRQAAGRGLQLLFYSVGIGQISSEVPQNLSASRPQDRQFILSSKKLLLSDSGFYLCAWSSETHNEQFFGPGTRLTVL.

The chain links TRBV5-1 to TRBJ2-2; TRBD2 aligns across 7 bases. This CDR3 region has 15 residues. Germline V gene data show CDR1 as SGHRS and CDR2 as YFSETQ. Trimming took 1 base from V and 5 from J; bases not matched to a gene: 5. In DNA form, the CDR3 reads TGCGCCAGCAGCTTGAGGGCGGGAGTGACCGGGGAGCTGTTTTTT. Protein product: CASSLRAGVTGELFF.

The chain recombines TRBV25-1 with TRBJ2-7, with 7 bases identical to TRBD1. The J segment lost 3 bases and the V segment lost 1 base, leaving 6 bases of the junction unmatched. This CDR3 contains 15 residues. CDR1 is MGHDK, CDR2 SYGVNS, per germline. The CDR3 spells CASSESTGPGYEQYF. As DNA, the CDR3 is TGTGCCAGCAGTGAATCGACAGGGCCAGGCTACGAGCAGTACTTC.

On this clone: In the same sample, other DNA sequences code for this CDR3. V usage is TRBV5-1 and J usage is TRBJ2-5; D gene ambiguous. The CDR3 is 11 residues long. Trimming shortened V by 2 bases and J by 3 bases, and 2 bases separated the two germline ends. Germline V gene sequence: CDR1 SGHRS, CDR2 YFSETQ. The CDR3 here is CASSFEETQYF. The CDR3 DNA reads TGCGCCAGCAGCTTTGAAGAGACCCAGTACTTC. The variable domain in full, with the rest retrieved from reference TRBV5-1 and TRBJ2-5, is KAGVTQTPRYLIKTRGQQVTLSCSPISGHRSVSWYQQTPGQGLQFLFEYFSETQRNKGNFPGRFSGRQFSNSRSEMNVSTLELGDSALYLCASSFEETQYFGPGTRLLVL.

This chain uses TRBV2 with TRBJ1-1; D unresolved. The CDR3 contains 12 residues. The germline V and J ends were trimmed by 9 bases and 4 bases, with 12 bases remaining between them. The germline V gene has CDR1 SNHLY and CDR2 FYNNEI. The CDR3 reads CARGKQLTEAFF. The DNA for the CDR3 is TGTGCCAGGGGAAAACAGCTCACTGAAGCTTTCTTT.

The chain couples TRBV29-1 to TRBJ1-2; possibly TRBD1 for D (6 bases). V lost 5 bases, J lost 3 bases, and 10 bases lay in between. Germline V lookup: CDR1 SQVTM, CDR2 ANQGSEA. CDR3 length: 12 amino acids. This CDR3 reads CSVRGEDYGYTF. The CDR3 coding sequence is TGCAGCGTTAGGGGGGAGGACTATGGCTACACCTTC. The whole variable domain, remainder taken from reference TRBV29-1 and TRBJ1-2, is SAVISQKPSRDICQRGTSLTIQCQVDSQVTMMFWYRQQPGQSLTLIATANQGSEATYESGFVIDKFPISRPNLTFSTLTVSNMSPEDSSIYLCSVRGEDYGYTFGSGTRLTVV.